This TCR beta chain was sequenced during a study of PD-1 blockade in mismatch repair-deficient tumors. Whole-study results and caveats: After pembrolizumab, tumor-resident clones rose rapidly, then generally contracted before radiologic responses.

The CDR3 is 13 amino acids. The germline V gene encodes CDR1 MGHRA and CDR2 YSYEKL. Trimming removed 2 bases from V and 4 bases from J, with 6 bases in between. The protocol was immunoSEQ multiplex PCR, while the TCRdb copy is restricted to in-frame clones and leaves out a portion. Among approximately 130,000 clones listed, about 88% were seen once. This clone was found a few times. Its antigen is not known. PCR or immunohistochemistry showed mismatch repair deficiency in every enrolled patient. A few pembrolizumab responders had their TCRs sequenced. Specimen: peripheral blood, collected 44 weeks after starting pembrolizumab. V is TRBV4-1 and J is TRBJ1-5; D is perhaps TRBD1 (5 bases). The TCR comes from an adult with mismatch repair-deficient cancer. The CDR3 nucleotides are TGCGCCAGCAGCCAATCAGGGAATCAGCCCCAGCATTTT. This codes for CASSQSGNQPQHF.